This passage covers 19 T cell receptor beta chains from one sample sequenced in a study of blood T cell repertoires in COVID-19. Libraries were prepared by immunoSEQ multiplex PCR; TCRdb keeps only in-frame clonotypes and omits some of them. The sample includes 350,000 to 500,000 clones, around nine tenths of them seen just once. The sample consisted of PBMCs or T cells enriched from blood (not recorded which). Receptor source: a woman aged 18-29 years who had been exposed to COVID-19.

This clone was detected only once. The chain recombines TRBV6-5 with TRBJ2-7; the match to TRBD1 covers 11 bases. The V and J ends lost 6 bases and 3 bases, in that order; junction bases with no gene match: 7. Per germline, CDR1 MNHEY and CDR2 SVGAGI. The CDR3 runs to 15 residues. The CDR3 region is CASSWDRGIFYEQYF. The CDR3 DNA follows: TGTGCCAGCAGCTGGGACAGGGGGATTTTCTACGAGCAGTACTTC.

The V gene is TRBV27, the J gene TRBJ2-7, with TRBD1 matching over 9 bases. CDR3 length equals 15 residues. Trimming at V came to 5 bases and at J to 4 bases, leaving 9 bases not matched to a gene. Germline CDR1 MNHEY, CDR2 SMNVEV (reference sequence). The CDR3 nucleotides read TGTGCCAGCAGTCCACAGGGGGCAGCGGGGTACGAGCAGTACTTC. Translating it yields CASSPQGAAGYEQYF.

This clone was counted once. The chain is built from TRBV28 and TRBJ1-2, with 7 nucleotides matching TRBD1. V lost 5 bases and J lost 4; bases outside the gene matches: 7. There are 14 residues in the CDR3. Germline CDR1 reads MDHEN; CDR2 reads SYDVKM. DNA of the CDR3: TGTGCCAGCAGTACAAAGGGACAGATCTATGGCTACACCTTC. Its protein is CASSTKGQIYGYTF.

The chain carries TRBV7-9 and TRBJ1-4; TRBD1 aligns across 8 bases. Per the germline V gene, CDR1 is SEHNR and CDR2 is FQNEAQ (reference sequence). The ends lost 0 bases at V and 4 bases at J; junction bases unmatched: 4. The CDR3 loop spans 16 amino acids. The CDR3 nucleotides read TGTGCCAGCAGCTTAGCTCAGGACAGGGATAATGAAAAACTGTTTTTT. It codes for CASSLAQDRDNEKLFF.

V gene TRBV11-2 combines with J gene TRBJ1-4, with D uncertain. Trimming took off 3 bases at V and 0 bases at J, with 11 bases between the two ends. Germline CDR1 is SGHAT and CDR2 is FQNNGV. CDR3 length equals 16 residues. DNA for the CDR3: TGTGCCAGCAGCTTCCTCGGGGAGACAACTAATGAAAAACTGTTTTTT. It specifies CASSFLGETTNEKLFF.

The chain combines TRBV3-1 (or the pseudogene TRBV3-2) with TRBJ1-3; D is unclear. The CDR3 consists of 15 residues. Trimming shortened V by 1 base and J by 0 bases, and 7 bases separated the two germline ends. Looked up from germline, CDR1 is LGHDT and CDR2 is YNNKEL (reference sequence). The CDR3 DNA reads TGTGCCAGCAGCCAAGTGTCAGGCTCTGGAAACACCATATATTTT. Residues: CASSQVSGSGNTIYF.

The V gene is TRBV6-5, the J gene TRBJ1-3; 9 bases align to TRBD1. The CDR3 covers 14 residues. V was clipped by 6 bases and J by 2 bases; unmatched bases: 2. Germline V gene sequence: CDR1 MNHEY, CDR2 SVGAGI. The CDR3 sequence is CASRWDRAGNTIYF. The CDR3 region has the DNA TGTGCCAGCAGATGGGACAGGGCTGGAAACACCATATATTTT.

The V and J genes are TRBV2 and TRBJ1-5; no firm D call. The V and J ends lost 1 base and 6 bases respectively, with 7 bases between them. Germline V gene sequence: CDR1 SNHLY, CDR2 FYNNEI. The CDR3 extends over 13 amino acids. In DNA, the CDR3 is TGTGCCAGCAGTGAAGAAGGGAGTCAGCCCCAGCATTTT. Translation gives CASSEEGSQPQHF.

The rearrangement uses TRBV28 and TRBJ2-3; no clear D. Germline V CDR1 and CDR2: MDHEN, SYDVKM. The CDR3 loop spans 18 amino acids. The germline V and J ends were trimmed by 6 bases and 1 base, with 23 bases remaining between them. This CDR3 reads CASSPIIGSESGTDTQYF. The CDR3 DNA sequence: TGTGCCAGCAGCCCTATCATAGGTAGTGAGAGCGGCACAGATACGCAGTATTTT.

This clone was seen once. The V gene is TRBV13, the J gene TRBJ2-5, with 14 nucleotides matching TRBD2. The V gene's germline CDR1 is PRHDT and CDR2 FYEKMQ (reference sequence). The CDR3 runs to 18 residues. V lost 4 bases, J lost 5 bases, and 12 bases stayed unmatched. The CDR3 DNA reads as TGTGCCAGCAGCTGGGGACTAGCGGGAGAAGAGGGAAGGGAGACCCAGTACTTC. Translation gives CASSWGLAGEEGRETQYF.

The chain has TRBV7-2 and TRBJ2-1; 11 positions match TRBD1. The CDR3 extends over 16 amino acids. From germline, CDR1 is SGHTA and CDR2 FQGNSA. After removal of 5 bases from V and 0 bases from J, the junction contained 3 bases not matched to a gene. The CDR3: CASSGQGASSYNEQFF. For the CDR3, the DNA is TGTGCCAGCAGCGGACAGGGGGCGAGCTCCTACAATGAGCAGTTCTTC.

The V call is TRBV5-1, the J call TRBJ2-7, with 11 bases lining up with TRBD2. Germline V gene sequence: CDR1 SGHRS, CDR2 YFSETQ. With 4 bases clipped from V and 3 bases from J, the junction kept 3 bases outside the gene matches. The CDR3 runs to 14 residues. CDR3 protein: CASSPTSGSYEQYF. The CDR3 nucleotides read TGCGCCAGCAGCCCCACTAGCGGGAGCTACGAGCAGTACTTC.

The chain links TRBV7-2 to TRBJ2-2; 12 nucleotides agree with TRBD2. The CDR3 runs 16 residues. The trim removed 1 base at V and 6 bases at J, leaving 3 bases unmatched. The germline V gene encodes CDR1 SGHTA and CDR2 FQGNSA. The CDR3 is CASSLVLAGGSGELFF. For the CDR3, the DNA is TGTGCCAGCAGCTTAGTTCTAGCGGGGGGGTCCGGGGAGCTGTTTTTT.

The gene calls are TRBV3-1 (or the pseudogene TRBV3-2) and TRBJ2-1, with TRBD1 identical over 7 bases. V lost 5 bases to trimming and J lost 1 base; unmatched junction nucleotides: 2. Germline CDR1 reads LGHDT; CDR2 reads YNNKEL (reference sequence). The CDR3 spans 14 residues. The CDR3 DNA is TGTGCCAGCAGCGACAGGGTTTCCTACAATGAGCAGTTCTTC. It translates to CASSDRVSYNEQFF.

This chain links TRBV6-5 with TRBJ1-2; D is unclear. V lost 6 bases and J lost 6, with 14 bases in between. CDR3 length: 13 residues. Per germline, CDR1 MNHEY and CDR2 SVGAGI. Written as DNA, the CDR3 is TGTGCCAGCAGGGAGGTTCGGGCGGATGGCTACACCTTC. Amino acids: CASREVRADGYTF.

This chain joins TRBV2 and TRBJ2-1, with D possibly TRBD2 on 6 matching bases. The CDR3 is made up of 14 amino acids. From germline, CDR1 is SNHLY and CDR2 FYNNEI. V lost 10 bases to trimming and J lost 7 bases, with 20 bases between them. CDR3 sequence (DNA): TGTGCCATGTACCCCTTGGGGGGTTCGAATGAGCAGTTCTTC. Protein sequence: CAMYPLGGSNEQFF.

The chain has TRBV6-1 and TRBJ1-5; D gene unclear. Trimming stripped 0 bases from V and 6 bases from J, with 6 bases between. There are 13 residues in the CDR3. CDR1 and CDR2 from the germline V gene are MNHNS and SASEGT. CDR3 DNA: TGTGCCAGCAGTGAAGCGCTCGGTCAGCCCCAGCATTTT. Translation gives CASSEALGQPQHF.

The chain joins TRBV7-9 to TRBJ2-6; tentatively, D is TRBD2 (6 bases). Looked up from germline, CDR1 is SEHNR and CDR2 is FQNEAQ (reference sequence). Trimming took 5 bases from V and 1 from J, leaving 18 bases between them. This CDR3 comprises 18 residues. CDR3 nucleotide sequence: TGTGCCAGCAGCAGATCCGGGACTCATATATCTGGGGCCAACGTCCTGACTTTC. Its protein is CASSRSGTHISGANVLTF.

V is TRBV10-3 and J is TRBJ1-3, with 10 bases matching TRBD1. Germline V lookup: CDR1 ENHRY, CDR2 SYGVKD. The CDR3 loop spans 21 amino acids. V trimming: 0 bases; J trimming: 2 bases; junction bases outside the gene matches: 16. The CDR3 nucleotides are TGTGCCATCAGTGAGTCGACTCAGGGACAGGGGAAGAAGGGGGCTGGAAACACCATATATTTT. It translates to CAISESTQGQGKKGAGNTIYF.